This T cell receptor beta chain was profiled in a study of Ad26.COV2.S vaccination and SARS-CoV-2 variants. Notes on the study in general: Once vaccination had occurred, spike-specific CD8+ and CD4+ T cell responses reportedly showed substantial breadth.

Stated treatment: around 19 received Ad26.COV2.S at low or high dose, single or two shots; about five received placebo; per-sample allocation not given. Specimens were obtained on day 63 following the first vaccine or placebo injection. This table comes from immunoSEQ multiplex PCR, and its TCRdb copy is limited to in-frame clones, with some not included. This sample has about 350,000 clones, with more than 75% found just once. This clone was seen many times. Its antigen is not identified. CDR1 MRHNA and CDR2 SNTAGT come from the germline V gene. Trimming pared 4 bases from V and 0 bases from J, leaving 8 bases between. The CDR3 runs to 14 residues.

This chain connects TRBV6-4 to TRBJ2-3; a possible D gene is TRBD2 (5 bases). The sequence derives from a person between 18 and 59 years old who received the Ad26.COV2.S COVID-19 vaccine or a placebo. The sequences come from peripheral blood, collected in a trial of Ad26.COV2.S vaccine versus placebo. This CDR3 reads CASSGSGSTDTQYF. CDR3 bases: TGTGCCAGCAGTGGAAGCGGTAGCACAGATACGCAGTATTTT.